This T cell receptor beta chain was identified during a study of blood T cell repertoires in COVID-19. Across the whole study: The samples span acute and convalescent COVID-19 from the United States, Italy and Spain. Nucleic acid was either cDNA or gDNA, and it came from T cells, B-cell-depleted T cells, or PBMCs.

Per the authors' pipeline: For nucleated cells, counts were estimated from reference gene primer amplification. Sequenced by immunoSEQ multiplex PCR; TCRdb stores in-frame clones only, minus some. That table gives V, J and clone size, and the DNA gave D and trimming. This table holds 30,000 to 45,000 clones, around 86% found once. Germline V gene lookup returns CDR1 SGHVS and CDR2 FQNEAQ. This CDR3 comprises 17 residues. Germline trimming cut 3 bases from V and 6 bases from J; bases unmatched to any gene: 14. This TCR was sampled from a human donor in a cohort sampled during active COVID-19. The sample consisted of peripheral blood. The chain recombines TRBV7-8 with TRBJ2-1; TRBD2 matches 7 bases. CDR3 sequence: CASSLGAALAVFNEQFF. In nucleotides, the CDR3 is TGTGCCAGCAGCTTGGGCGCGGCTCTAGCGGTTTTCAATGAGCAGTTCTTC.